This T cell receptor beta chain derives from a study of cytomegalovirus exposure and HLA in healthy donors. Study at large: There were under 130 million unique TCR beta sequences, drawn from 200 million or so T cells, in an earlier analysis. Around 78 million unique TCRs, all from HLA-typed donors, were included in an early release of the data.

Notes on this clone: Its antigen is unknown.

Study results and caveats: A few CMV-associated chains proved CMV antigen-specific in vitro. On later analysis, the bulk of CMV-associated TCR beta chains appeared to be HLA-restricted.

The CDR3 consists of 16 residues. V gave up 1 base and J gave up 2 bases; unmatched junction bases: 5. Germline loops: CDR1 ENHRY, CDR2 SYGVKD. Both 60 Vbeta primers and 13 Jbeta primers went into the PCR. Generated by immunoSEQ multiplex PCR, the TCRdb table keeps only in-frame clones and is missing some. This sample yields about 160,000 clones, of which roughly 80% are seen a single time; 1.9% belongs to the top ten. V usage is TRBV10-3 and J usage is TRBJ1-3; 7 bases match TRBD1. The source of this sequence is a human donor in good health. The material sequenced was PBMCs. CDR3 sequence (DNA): TGTGCCATCAGTGAGTTGGCAGGGGGAACTGGAAACACCATATATTTT. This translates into CAISELAGGTGNTIYF.